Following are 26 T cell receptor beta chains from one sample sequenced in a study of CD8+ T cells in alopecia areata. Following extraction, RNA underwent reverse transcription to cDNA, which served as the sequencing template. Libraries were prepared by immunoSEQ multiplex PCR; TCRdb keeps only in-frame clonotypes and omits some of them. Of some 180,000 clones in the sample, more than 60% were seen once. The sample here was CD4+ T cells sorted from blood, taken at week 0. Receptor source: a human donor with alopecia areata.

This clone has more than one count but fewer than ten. CDR3 sequence: CASSNRQGMNTEAFF. CDR3 DNA sequence: TGTGCCAGCAGCAACCGACAGGGGATGAACACTGAAGCTTTCTTT. J is TRBJ1-1 and V is TRBV7-2; TRBD1 aligns across 8 bases. The CDR3 has 15 residues. CDR1 SGHTA and CDR2 FQGNSA come from the germline V gene. The J segment lost 0 bases and the V segment lost 5 bases, leaving 5 bases of the junction unmatched.

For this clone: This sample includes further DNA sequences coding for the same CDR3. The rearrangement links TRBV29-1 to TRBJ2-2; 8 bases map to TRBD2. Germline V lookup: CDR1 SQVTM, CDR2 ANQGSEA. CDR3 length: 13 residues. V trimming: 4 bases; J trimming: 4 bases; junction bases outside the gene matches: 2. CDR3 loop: CSVGGTSTGELFF. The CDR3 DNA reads TGCAGCGTTGGTGGGACTAGCACCGGGGAGCTGTTTTTT.

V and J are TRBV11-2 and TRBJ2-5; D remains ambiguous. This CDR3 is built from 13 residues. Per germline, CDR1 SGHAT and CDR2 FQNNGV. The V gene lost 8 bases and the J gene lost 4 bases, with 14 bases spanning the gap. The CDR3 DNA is TGTGCCAGCTCGACCTCAGGTTCAGAGACCCAGTACTTC. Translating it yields CASSTSGSETQYF.

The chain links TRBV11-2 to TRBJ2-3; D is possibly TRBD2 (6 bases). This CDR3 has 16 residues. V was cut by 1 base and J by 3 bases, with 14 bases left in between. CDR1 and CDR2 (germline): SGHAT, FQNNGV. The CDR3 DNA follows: TGTGCCAGCAGCTTAGGGGGACTGGGATGGACAGATACGCAGTATTTT. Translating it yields CASSLGGLGWTDTQYF.

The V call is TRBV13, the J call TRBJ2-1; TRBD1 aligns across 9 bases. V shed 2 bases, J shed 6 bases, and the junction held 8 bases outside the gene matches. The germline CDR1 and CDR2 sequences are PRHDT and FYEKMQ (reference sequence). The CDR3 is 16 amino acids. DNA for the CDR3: TGTGCCAGCAGCTTAAAGATCGGGACAGGGATCAATGAGCAGTTCTTC. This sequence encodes CASSLKIGTGINEQFF.

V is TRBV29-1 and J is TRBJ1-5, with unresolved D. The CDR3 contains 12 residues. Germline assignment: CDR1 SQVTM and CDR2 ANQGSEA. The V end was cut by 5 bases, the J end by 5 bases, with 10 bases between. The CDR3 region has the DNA TGCAGCGTTTTGAACCACTATCAGCCCCAGCATTTT. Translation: CSVLNHYQPQHF.

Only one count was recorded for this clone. The CDR3 sequence is CAWKGQTTNEKLFF. CDR3 coding DNA: TGTGCCTGGAAGGGTCAGACAACTAATGAAAAACTGTTTTTT. This chain links TRBV30 with TRBJ1-4; D gene uncertain. The CDR3 length is 14 residues. From germline, CDR1 is GTSNPN and CDR2 SVGIG (reference sequence). Trimming cost V 4 bases and J 0 bases, with 9 bases left between them.

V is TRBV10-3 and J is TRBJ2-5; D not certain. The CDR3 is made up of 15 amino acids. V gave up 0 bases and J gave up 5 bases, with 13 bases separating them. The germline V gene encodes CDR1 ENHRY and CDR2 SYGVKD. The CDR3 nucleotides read TGTGCCATCAGTGAGTCCTTACCAGCCACGGAGACCCAGTACTTC. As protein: CAISESLPATETQYF.

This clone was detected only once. DNA for the CDR3: TGCAGTGCTAGCCAGGGAGATACGCAGTATTTT. Residues: CSASQGDTQYF. The rearrangement joins TRBV20-1 to TRBJ2-3; tentative D call: TRBD1 (5 bases). The CDR3 extends over 11 amino acids. Germline V gene sequence: CDR1 DFQATT, CDR2 SNEGSKA (reference sequence). V lost 3 bases, J lost 5 bases, and 6 bases lay in between.

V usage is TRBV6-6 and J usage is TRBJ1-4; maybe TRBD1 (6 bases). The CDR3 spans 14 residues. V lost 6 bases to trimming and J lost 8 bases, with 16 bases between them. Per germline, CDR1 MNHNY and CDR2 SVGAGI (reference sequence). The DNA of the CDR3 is TGTGCCAGCAGGTACAGGGAGGAATGGGAAAAACTGTTTTTT. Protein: CASRYREEWEKLFF.

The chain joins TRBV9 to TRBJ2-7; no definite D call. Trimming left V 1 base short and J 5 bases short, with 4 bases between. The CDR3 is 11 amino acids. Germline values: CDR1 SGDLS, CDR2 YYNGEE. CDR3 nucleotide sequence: TGTGCCAGCAGCGTACCCCACGAGCAGTACTTC. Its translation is CASSVPHEQYF.

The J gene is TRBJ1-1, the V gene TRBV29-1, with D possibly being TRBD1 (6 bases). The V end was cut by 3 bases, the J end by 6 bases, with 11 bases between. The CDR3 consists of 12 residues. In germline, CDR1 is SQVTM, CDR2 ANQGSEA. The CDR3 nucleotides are TGCAGCGTTGAGATCGACAGGTCTGAAGCTTTCTTT. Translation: CSVEIDRSEAFF. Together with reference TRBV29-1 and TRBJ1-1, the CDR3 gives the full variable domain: SAVISQKPSRDICQRGTSLTIQCQVDSQVTMMFWYRQQPGQSLTLIATANQGSEATYESGFVIDKFPISRPNLTFSTLTVSNMSPEDSSIYLCSVEIDRSEAFFGQGTRLTVV.

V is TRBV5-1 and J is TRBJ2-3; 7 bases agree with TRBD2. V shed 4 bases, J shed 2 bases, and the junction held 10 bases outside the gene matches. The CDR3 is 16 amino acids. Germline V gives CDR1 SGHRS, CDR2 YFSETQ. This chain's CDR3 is CASSRAYSGFTDTQYF. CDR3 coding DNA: TGCGCCAGCAGCCGGGCCTATAGCGGGTTCACAGATACGCAGTATTTT. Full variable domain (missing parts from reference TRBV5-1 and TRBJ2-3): KAGVTQTPRYLIKTRGQQVTLSCSPISGHRSVSWYQQTPGQGLQFLFEYFSETQRNKGNFPGRFSGRQFSNSRSEMNVSTLELGDSALYLCASSRAYSGFTDTQYFGPGTRLTVL.

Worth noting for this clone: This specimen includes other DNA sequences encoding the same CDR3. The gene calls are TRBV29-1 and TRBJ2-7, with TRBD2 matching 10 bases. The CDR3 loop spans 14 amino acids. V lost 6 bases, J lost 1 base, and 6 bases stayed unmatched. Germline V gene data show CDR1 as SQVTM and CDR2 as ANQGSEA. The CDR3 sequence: CSVGWTSGSYEQYF. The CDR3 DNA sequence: TGCAGCGTCGGATGGACTAGCGGATCCTACGAGCAGTACTTC.

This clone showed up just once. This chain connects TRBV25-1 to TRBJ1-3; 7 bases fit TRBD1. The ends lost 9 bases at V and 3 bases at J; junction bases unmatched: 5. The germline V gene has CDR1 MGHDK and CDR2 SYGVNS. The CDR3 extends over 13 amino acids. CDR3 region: CASTGVGGNTIYF. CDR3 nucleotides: TGTGCCAGTACAGGGGTTGGTGGAAACACCATATATTTT.

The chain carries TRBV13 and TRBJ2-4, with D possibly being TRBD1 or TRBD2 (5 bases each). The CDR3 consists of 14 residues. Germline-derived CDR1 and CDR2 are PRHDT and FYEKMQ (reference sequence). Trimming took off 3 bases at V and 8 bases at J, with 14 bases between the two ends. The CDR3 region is CASSLAGTADIQYF. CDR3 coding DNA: TGTGCCAGCAGCTTGGCCGGGACCGCGGACATTCAGTACTTC. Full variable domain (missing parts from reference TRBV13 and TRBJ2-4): AAGVIQSPRHLIKEKRETATLKCYPIPRHDTVYWYQQGPGQDPQFLISFYEKMQSDKGSIPDRFSAQQFSDYHSELNMSSLELGDSALYFCASSLAGTADIQYFGAGTRLSVL.

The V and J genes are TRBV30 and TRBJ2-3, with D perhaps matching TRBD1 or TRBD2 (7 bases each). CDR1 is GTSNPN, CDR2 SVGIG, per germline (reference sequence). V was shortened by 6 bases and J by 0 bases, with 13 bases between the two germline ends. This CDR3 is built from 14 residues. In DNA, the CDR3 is TGTGCCTGCCACCAGGGGGGGAGCACAGATACGCAGTATTTT. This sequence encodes CACHQGGSTDTQYF.

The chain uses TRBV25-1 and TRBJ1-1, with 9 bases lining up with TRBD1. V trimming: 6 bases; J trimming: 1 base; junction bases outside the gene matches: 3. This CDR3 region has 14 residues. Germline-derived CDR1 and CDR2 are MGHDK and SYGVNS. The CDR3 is CASRGDRANTEAFF. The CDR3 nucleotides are TGTGCCAGCAGGGGGGACAGGGCGAACACTGAAGCTTTCTTT.

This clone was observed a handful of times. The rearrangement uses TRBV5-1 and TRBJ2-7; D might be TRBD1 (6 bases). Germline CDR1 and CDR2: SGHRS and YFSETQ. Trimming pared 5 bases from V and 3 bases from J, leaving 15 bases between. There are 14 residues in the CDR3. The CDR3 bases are TGCGCCAGCAGTCAGACCACAGGGAACTACGAGCAGTACTTC. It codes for CASSQTTGNYEQYF. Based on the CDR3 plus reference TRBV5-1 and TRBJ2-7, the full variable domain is KAGVTQTPRYLIKTRGQQVTLSCSPISGHRSVSWYQQTPGQGLQFLFEYFSETQRNKGNFPGRFSGRQFSNSRSEMNVSTLELGDSALYLCASSQTTGNYEQYFGPGTRLTVT.

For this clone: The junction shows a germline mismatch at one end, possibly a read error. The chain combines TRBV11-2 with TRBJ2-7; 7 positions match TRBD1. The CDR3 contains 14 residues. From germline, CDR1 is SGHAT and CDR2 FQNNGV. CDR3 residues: CASSLVGTAYEQYF. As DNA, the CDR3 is TGTGCCAGCAGCTTAGTCGGGACAGCGTACGAACAGTACTTC.

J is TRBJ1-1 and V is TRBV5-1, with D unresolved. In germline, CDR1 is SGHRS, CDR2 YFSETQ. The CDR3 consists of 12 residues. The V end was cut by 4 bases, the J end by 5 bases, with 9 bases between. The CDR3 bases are TGCGCCAGCAGCACAGAAGGGACTGAAGCTTTCTTT. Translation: CASSTEGTEAFF.

The CDR3: CASSESGWTREAFF. The CDR3 nucleotides read TGTGCCAGCAGTGAATCTGGATGGACTCGTGAAGCTTTCTTT. The chain recombines TRBV25-1 with TRBJ1-1; D not certain. V lost 1 base and J 7 bases, leaving 13 bases between the germline ends. The CDR3 covers 14 residues. In germline, CDR1 is MGHDK, CDR2 SYGVNS.

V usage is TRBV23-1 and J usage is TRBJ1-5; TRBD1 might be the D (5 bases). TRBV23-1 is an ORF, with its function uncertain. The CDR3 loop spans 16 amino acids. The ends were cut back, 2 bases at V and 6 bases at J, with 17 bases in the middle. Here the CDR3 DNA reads TGCGCCAGCAGTCAAATACGACAGCCCCGCCGTCAGCCCCAGCATTTT. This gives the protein CASSQIRQPRRQPQHF.

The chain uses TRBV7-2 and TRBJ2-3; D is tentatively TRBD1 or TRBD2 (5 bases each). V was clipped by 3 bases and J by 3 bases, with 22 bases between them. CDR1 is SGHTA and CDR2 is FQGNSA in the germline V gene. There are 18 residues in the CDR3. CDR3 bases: TGTGCCAGCAGCTTCAGTTGGGTTGGGCAGGGACGGACAGATACGCAGTATTTT. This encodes CASSFSWVGQGRTDTQYF.

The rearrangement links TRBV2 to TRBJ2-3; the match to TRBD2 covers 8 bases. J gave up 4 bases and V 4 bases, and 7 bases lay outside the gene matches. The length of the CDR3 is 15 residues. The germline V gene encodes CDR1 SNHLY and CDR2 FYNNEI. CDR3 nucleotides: TGTGCCAGCAGTGGATCGGGGGGGAACGCAGATACGCAGTATTTT. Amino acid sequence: CASSGSGGNADTQYF.

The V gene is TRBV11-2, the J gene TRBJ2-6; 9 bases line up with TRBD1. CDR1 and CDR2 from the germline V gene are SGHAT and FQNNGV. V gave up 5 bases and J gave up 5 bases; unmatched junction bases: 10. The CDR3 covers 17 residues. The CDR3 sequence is CASSPGTGQPRANVLTF. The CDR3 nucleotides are TGTGCCAGCAGCCCGGGGACAGGGCAGCCCCGGGCCAACGTCCTGACTTTC.